This TCR beta chain is drawn from a study of blood T cells in healthy people across ages. Findings and limits, study-wide: In older individuals, TCR beta diversity per million T cells was lower, falling roughly linearly with age.

Comment on this clonotype: Its antigen is currently unknown.

Sample-barcoded 5' priming and a J-beta primer mix drove a second PCR of roughly 6 to 12 cycles. A 12-random-nucleotide template-switch adaptor tagged each cDNA molecule. MiXCR, run by TCRdb on the 5' RACE reads, gives a single entry per CDR3 protein. This sample yields hundreds of thousands of distinct CDR3 sequences, of which around two fifths are seen a single time; about a fifth belongs to the top ten. The CDR3 extends over 17 amino acids. V lost 5 bases and J lost 1; bases outside the gene matches: 8. Germline CDR1 reads SGHAT; CDR2 reads FQNNGV. The specimen was blood. This clonotype was sampled from a man aged 55 to 69 in good health. The chain couples TRBV11-2 to TRBJ2-2, with 9 bases fitting TRBD1. In nucleotides, the CDR3 is TGTGCCAGCAGCCACCCCCGACAGGGGGTGAACACCGGGGAGCTGTTTTTT. Protein product: CASSHPRQGVNTGELFF.